This T cell receptor beta chain was identified during a study of shared clonotypes between healthy human individuals. Study outcomes and limitations: Generally, naive subsets (rather than memory subsets) showed larger estimated richness.

Each sample came from a Caucasian adult donor living in Nashville, Tennessee. Negatively enriched CD4+ T cells were divided by CD45RA into naive and memory. CDR3 length equals 15 residues. Germline CDR1 SNHLY, CDR2 FYNNEI. V was shortened by 6 bases and J by 5 bases, with 17 bases between the two germline ends. Data came from immunoSEQ multiplex PCR; TCRdb stores just in-frame clones and leaves some out. The data show over a million clones, about 76% seen once. In regard to this clone: Its target is not known.

The sample was memory CD4+ T cells sorted from blood. Subset of the sample: CD45RA-negative fraction. This TCR was recovered from a man aged 18 to 30 in good health. V and J are TRBV2 and TRBJ2-4; no firm D call. The CDR3 coding sequence is TGTGCCAGCAGGGACCCAAGTGGGTCCCAAAACATTCAGTACTTC. The encoded protein is CASRDPSGSQNIQYF.